What follows is one T cell receptor (beta chain) and its context. Its antigen is undetermined. The data are from a study of graft-versus-host responses after intestinal transplantation. For the study at large: Isolated intestinal, liver-intestinal, or multivisceral transplants were what recipients had. Study-wide results and caveats: Some GvH clones appeared in ileal mucosa or blood before recipient bone marrow.

The assay was immunoSEQ multiplex PCR, and TCRdb's table has in-frame clones only and misses some. Of approximately 71,000 clones listed, approximately 88% are singletons. After removal of 2 bases from V and 6 bases from J, the junction contained 0 bases not matched to a gene. From germline, CDR1 is MNHEY and CDR2 SMNVEV (reference sequence). The CDR3 is made up of 13 amino acids. The material sequenced was unstimulated CD8+ T cells sorted from spleen or lymph node cells, taken before intestinal transplant. The chain joins TRBV27 to TRBJ2-4; 8 bases match TRBD1. This TCR derives from a human donor who received an intestinal transplant. As DNA, the CDR3 is TGTGCCAGCAGTTTAGACAGGGGAAACATTCAGTACTTC. This sequence encodes CASSLDRGNIQYF.